A selection of T cell receptor beta chains follows, all from one sample in a study of OX40 agonist ivuxolimab in advanced cancers. TCRdb's table, derived via immunoSEQ multiplex PCR, lists solely in-frame clones and lacks some. The data contain around 23,000 clones, around 83% of them seen just once; the ten biggest clones take up less than 45%. Source: CD4+ or CD8+ T cells sorted from blood, taken in a trial of the OX40 agonist ivuxolimab. These receptors were collected from an adult with an advanced solid tumor such as melanoma, head and neck, liver or kidney cancer. Both conserved end residues are part of each CDR3. A D gene is named only where the DNA matches it firmly. Not every row has a clone size; where given, it reads once, few, many or a size class.

abundance	v_gene	j_gene	d_gene	CDR3aa	CDR3nt
.	TRBV29-1	TRBJ2-1	.	CSVEDRGLSEQFF	TGCAGCGTTGAAGATCGGGGGTTGTCGGAGCAGTTCTTC
.	TRBV11-2	TRBJ2-7	.	CASSLNRLSYEQYF	TGTGCCAGCAGCTTAAACAGACTCTCCTACGAGCAGTACTTC
.	TRBV29-1	TRBJ1-1	TRBD1	CSVFKTGTGNTEAFF	TGCAGCGTTTTTAAAACCGGGACAGGGAACACTGAAGCTTTCTTT
.	TRBV28	TRBJ2-3	TRBD2	CASGKRDGTDTQYF	TGTGCCAGCGGCAAGCGGGATGGCACAGATACGCAGTATTTT
.	TRBV13	TRBJ2-7	.	CASSSGTDVTYEQYF	TGTGCCAGCAGCTCGGGGACGGATGTCACCTACGAGCAGTACTTC
once	TRBV27	TRBJ2-5	.	CASSPGGRVQETQYF	TGTGCCAGCAGCCCCGGGGGTAGGGTCCAAGAGACCCAGTACTTC
.	TRBV5-1	TRBJ2-3	.	CASRGRMGTDTQYF	TGCGCCAGCAGAGGGAGGATGGGCACAGATACGCAGTATTTT
.	TRBV6-5	TRBJ1-1	.	CASSDGREAFF	TGTGCCAGCAGTGACGGTCGTGAAGCTTTCTTT
.	TRBV15	TRBJ1-2	TRBD1	CATSRDSNRGNYGYTF	TGTGCCACCAGCAGAGATTCTAACAGGGGGAACTATGGCTACACCTTC
.	TRBV28	TRBJ1-1	.	CASRVSGRLNTEAFF	TGTGCCAGCCGCGTATCTGGGCGGCTGAACACTGAAGCTTTCTTT
.	TRBV10-3	TRBJ1-1	.	CAISESGGSTEAFF	TGTGCCATCAGTGAGTCGGGAGGGAGTACTGAAGCTTTCTTT
.	TRBV6-5	TRBJ1-5	TRBD1	CASSYRAGGGQPQHF	TGTGCCAGCAGTTACAGGGCAGGGGGCGGTCAGCCCCAGCATTTT
once	TRBV11-1	TRBJ2-1	.	CASSSAWGKSYNEQFF	TGTGCCAGCAGCTCCGCATGGGGCAAAAGCTACAATGAGCAGTTCTTC
once	TRBV13	TRBJ2-6	.	CASSQQGSGANVLTF	TGTGCCAGCAGCCAGCAGGGGTCTGGGGCCAACGTCCTGACTTTC
.	TRBV23-1	TRBJ1-5	TRBD1	CASSQDRVERNQPQHF	TGCGCCAGCAGTCAGGACAGGGTCGAACGTAATCAGCCCCAGCATTTT
.	TRBV6-9	TRBJ1-6	TRBD1	CASCEGQGYSPLHF	TGTGCCAGCTGCGAGGGACAGGGTTATTCACCCCTCCACTTT
.	TRBV15	TRBJ2-1	.	CATSRDRTSYNEQFF	TGTGCCACCAGCAGAGATCGTACAAGCTACAATGAGCAGTTCTTC
once	TRBV12-2	TRBJ2-5	.	CASRRDRGVGETQYF	TGTGCAAGTCGCCGGGACAGGGGGGTTGGAGAGACCCAGTACTTC
.	TRBV9	TRBJ2-7	TRBD1	CASSEGAEHLYEQYF	TGTGCCAGCAGCGAGGGGGCGGAACATCTTTACGAGCAGTACTTC
.	TRBV4-2	TRBJ2-7	TRBD2	CASSPPGLAGVEQYF	TGTGCCAGCAGCCCCCCGGGACTAGCGGGGGTTGAGCAGTACTTC
once	TRBV27	TRBJ2-2	.	CASSFRPPRKWDTGELFF	TGTGCCAGCAGTTTCCGGCCTCCGAGGAAATGGGACACCGGGGAGCTGTTTTTT
medium-sized	TRBV5-1	TRBJ2-2	TRBD2	CASSSWTSGGTGELFF	TGCGCCAGCAGCTCCTGGACTAGCGGTGGGACCGGGGAGCTGTTTTTT
.	TRBV13	TRBJ2-5	.	CASSLGGPQETQYF	TGTGCCAGCAGCCTCGGGGGGCCCCAAGAGACCCAGTACTTC
.	TRBV7-3	TRBJ2-3	.	CASSLTAGARTDTQYF	TGTGCCAGCAGCTTAACGGCCGGGGCCCGCACAGATACGCAGTATTTT
.	TRBV19	TRBJ1-1	TRBD1	CASSSPGQGPTEAFF	TGTGCCAGTAGTAGTCCGGGACAGGGGCCCACTGAAGCTTTCTTT
.	TRBV12-5	TRBJ2-1	TRBD2	CASGLVVAGDYEQFF	TGTGCTAGTGGTTTGGTGGTAGCGGGGGACTATGAGCAGTTCTTC
.	TRBV28	TRBJ1-2	.	CASSSPSPNHGYTF	TGTGCCAGCAGTTCTCCCTCTCCGAACCACGGCTACACCTTC
.	TRBV6-6	TRBJ2-7	TRBD2	CASNGAGGYEQYF	TGTGCCAGTAATGGGGCGGGAGGATACGAGCAGTACTTC
.	TRBV6-5	TRBJ2-1	.	CASSYSVEGYNEQFF	TGTGCCAGCAGTTACTCGGTCGAGGGATACAATGAGCAGTTCTTC
.	TRBV25-1	TRBJ1-2	.	CASSHKGIGYGYTF	TGTGCCAGCAGCCACAAGGGCATAGGGTATGGCTACACCTTC
once	TRBV7-2	TRBJ2-5	TRBD2	CASSLGLGETQYF	TGTGCCAGCAGTTTGGGACTAGGGGAGACCCAGTACTTC
.	TRBV10-3	TRBJ2-2	.	CAISESPTTGELFF	TGTGCCATCAGTGAGTCTCCTACGACCGGGGAGCTGTTTTTT
few	TRBV2	TRBJ2-5	.	CASNGRPVETQYF	TGTGCCAGCAACGGCCGGCCGGTGGAGACCCAGTACTTC
.	TRBV28	TRBJ1-2	TRBD1	CASRPGQGGSGYTF	TGTGCCAGCAGGCCGGGACAGGGAGGAAGTGGCTACACCTTC
.	TRBV15	TRBJ2-2	.	CATSKEATGELFF	TGTGCCACCAGCAAGGAGGCCACCGGGGAGCTGTTTTTT
few	TRBV27	TRBJ2-3	TRBD2	CASSLYSGRDGDTQYF	TGTGCCAGCAGTTTATATAGCGGGAGGGATGGAGATACGCAGTATTTT
.	TRBV6-1	TRBJ2-7	.	CASSLQGAYEQYF	TGTGCCAGCAGCCTACAGGGTGCGTACGAGCAGTACTTC
once	TRBV5-1	TRBJ1-1	.	CASSGRTGGFTEAFF	TGCGCCAGCAGCGGGCGGACGGGTGGCTTCACTGAAGCTTTCTTT
.	TRBV2	TRBJ2-5	.	CASRRQGLRETQYF	TGTGCCAGCAGGAGGCAGGGTCTTAGAGAGACCCAGTACTTC
once	TRBV7-6	TRBJ2-5	TRBD2	CASSDGTSGRLSREQYF	TGTGCCAGCAGCGATGGGACTAGCGGGAGGCTCTCGAGGGAGCAGTACTTC
.	TRBV5-1	TRBJ1-3	.	CASSTSSGNTIYF	TGCGCCAGCAGCACTAGCTCTGGAAATACCATATATTTT
.	TRBV29-1	TRBJ2-1	.	CSVDRSWIYNEQFF	TGCAGCGTTGACAGGTCTTGGATATACAATGAGCAGTTCTTC
.	TRBV2	TRBJ1-3	.	CASSSQISGNTIYF	TGTGCCAGCAGTAGTCAGATATCTGGAAACACCATATATTTT
.	TRBV27	TRBJ2-1	.	CASQSQGGEQFF	TGTGCCAGTCAGAGTCAGGGTGGGGAGCAGTTCTTC
.	TRBV16	TRBJ2-2	.	CASSWTPSGELFF	TGTGCCAGCAGCTGGACTCCTTCCGGGGAGCTGTTTTTT
.	TRBV7-9	TRBJ1-1	TRBD1	CASSLANRDRTEAFF	TGTGCCAGCAGCTTAGCGAACAGGGACAGGACTGAAGCTTTCTTT
.	TRBV7-9	TRBJ1-5	.	CASSLVGNYQPQHF	TGTGCCAGCAGCTTAGTCGGGAATTATCAGCCCCAGCATTTT
.	TRBV25-1	TRBJ2-1	TRBD1	CASSERQGLGWFF	TGTGCCAGCAGTGAAAGACAGGGGTTAGGTTGGTTCTTC
.	TRBV5-6	TRBJ2-5	TRBD1	CASRFGTGQTQYF	TGTGCCAGCAGGTTCGGGACAGGTCAAACCCAGTACTTC
.	TRBV2	TRBJ1-1	.	CASSYVNTEAFF	TGTGCCAGTTCCTACGTGAACACTGAAGCTTTCTTT
few	TRBV25-1	TRBJ1-5	.	CASSRTGNQPQHF	TGTGCCAGCAGCAGGACAGGCAATCAGCCCCAGCATTTT
.	TRBV5-4	TRBJ2-2	TRBD2	CASSLGLAGNTGELFF	TGTGCCAGCAGCTTGGGACTAGCGGGGAACACCGGGGAGCTGTTTTTT
.	TRBV5-6	TRBJ1-5	.	CASSFGGESNQPQHF	TGTGCCAGCAGCTTCGGGGGGGAAAGCAATCAGCCCCAGCATTTT
few	TRBV7-3	TRBJ2-3	.	CASSLDSGGTDTQYF	TGTGCCAGCAGCTTAGACAGCGGAGGCACAGATACGCAGTATTTT
once	TRBV6-5	TRBJ1-2	.	CASSPRYGYTF	TGTGCCAGCAGTCCTAGATATGGCTACACCTTC
.	TRBV7-9	TRBJ1-1	TRBD1	CASSSQDRANTEAFF	TGTGCCAGCAGCTCACAGGACAGGGCGAACACTGAAGCTTTCTTT
.	TRBV19	TRBJ2-7	.	CASSPHDRFYEQYF	TGTGCCAGTAGTCCTCACGACAGGTTCTACGAGCAGTACTTC
.	TRBV29-1	TRBJ1-3	.	CSVEVQGYGTIYF	TGCAGCGTTGAGGTACAGGGTTACGGCACCATATATTTT
.	TRBV9	TRBJ2-3	TRBD2	CASGQRGGPTDTQYF	TGTGCCAGCGGACAGCGGGGGGGCCCCACAGATACGCAGTATTTT
.	TRBV18	TRBJ1-6	TRBD1	CASSPDSTGLNSPLHF	TGTGCCAGCTCACCGGACTCGACAGGGTTGAATTCACCCCTCCACTTT